This entry is about one T cell receptor (beta chain). Its matching antigen is unknown. The sample is drawn from a study of Ad26.COV2.S vaccination and SARS-CoV-2 variants. Study-level points and caveats: There was a possibility that the TCR breadth and depth analyses underestimated total T cell responses.

Clones were sequenced by immunoSEQ multiplex PCR, and TCRdb holds only the in-frame ones, with some missing. The sample includes 300,000 to 400,000 clones, about 91% of them seen just once. The J segment lost 3 bases and the V segment lost 6 bases, leaving 14 bases of the junction unmatched. This CDR3 has 16 amino acids. Germline values: CDR1 SGHKS, CDR2 YYEKEE (reference sequence). The source of this sequence is a human donor who had recovered from COVID-19. Sequenced here: peripheral blood, sampled after recovery from COVID-19. The V gene is TRBV5-5, the J gene TRBJ2-7; TRBD1 matches at 8 bases. CDR3 sequence: CASTVIPGQEGYEQYF. The CDR3 bases are TGTGCCAGCACCGTTATCCCGGGACAGGAAGGCTACGAGCAGTACTTC.